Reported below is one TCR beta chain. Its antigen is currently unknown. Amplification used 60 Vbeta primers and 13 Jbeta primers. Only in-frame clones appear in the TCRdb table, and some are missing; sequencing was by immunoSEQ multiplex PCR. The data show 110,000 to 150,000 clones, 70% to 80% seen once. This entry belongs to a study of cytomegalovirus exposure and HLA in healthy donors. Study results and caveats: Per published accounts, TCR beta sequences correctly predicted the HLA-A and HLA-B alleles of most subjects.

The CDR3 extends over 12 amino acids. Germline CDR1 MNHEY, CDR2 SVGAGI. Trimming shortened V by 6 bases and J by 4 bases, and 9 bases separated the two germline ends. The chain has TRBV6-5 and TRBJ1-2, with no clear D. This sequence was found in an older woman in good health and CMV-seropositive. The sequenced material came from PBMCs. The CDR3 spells CASRTNIYGYTF. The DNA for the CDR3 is TGTGCCAGCAGGACTAATATCTATGGCTACACCTTC.